This TCR beta chain stems from a study of radiation and T cells in renal cell carcinoma (dated by TCRdb to about 2020). Concerning the study at large: The samples were drawn from a clinical trial, where primary renal cell carcinomas were treated with 15 Gy of stereotactic body radiation therapy and then removed by nephrectomy 4 weeks afterward. A total of over 4 million unique CDR3 nucleotide sequences, encoding 2,658,974 unique CDR3 amino acid sequences, were found across all 50 or so samples. A total of 53 samples underwent TCR beta sequencing, made up of roughly 26 tumors and about 27 peripheral blood samples. General findings and caveats noted by the study authors: The single-armed trial design could not address effects of radiation dose or scheduling on the TCR repertoire. In blood, the top tumor clonotypes increased between baseline and 2 weeks post-radiation and then shrank by 4 weeks, which suggests that tumor-resident clones expanded only transiently. Because no pretreatment tumor biopsies were available, whether clonotypes were present in the tumor at baseline could not be determined. Blood repertoire dynamics were not followed beyond 4 weeks after treatment.

CDR1 is given as KGHSH and CDR2 as LQKENI, both from the germline V gene. The CDR3 starts with the cysteine, ends with the phenylalanine, and has 16 residues. The entry retains the CDR3 DNA only, 48 bases that are in frame from base 1. Clipping removes 2 bases from V and 1 base from J, with 5 as the unmatched junction base count. TCR beta libraries were generated from genomic DNA with the immunoSEQ kit, following the manufacturer's recommendations. For library preparation, a first multiplex PCR was performed with proprietary primers, followed by a second PCR in which unique barcodes were added, and bead cleanups were performed after each round. Each sample batch included a kit-provided positive control reaction and a negative control reaction. The final libraries were assessed on an Agilent 4200 TapeStation D1000 ScreenTape, pooled by volume, and quantified by qPCR. Sequencing ran on an Illumina NextSeq500 with a MidOutput 150-cycle cartridge, using 156 Read1 and 15 Index1 cycles with kit custom primers. The pooled library was loaded at 0.95 to 1 pM with roughly 20% PhiX control spiked in. In the source study's methods: Vendor-processed data were analyzed in R, and a clonotype was defined as all T cells sharing the same CDR3 nucleotide sequence. For clone abundance analyses, frequencies were normalized to the 10,000 most abundant clones per sample. Public T cell clones, which averaged fewer than five per sample, were removed prior to analysis. An abundance difference of at least 32-fold between compartments was the criterion for calling clonotypes tumor-enriched or baseline blood-enriched. A beta-binomial differential abundance model was applied to find clonotypes that expanded or contracted between blood time points. Tumor-blood repertoire similarity was measured with the Baroni-Urbani and Buser coefficient, and group comparisons used two-tailed Wilcoxon tests in R. Not all clones reach the TCRdb copy of this immuneACCESS table, which keeps in-frame sequences only. Checked studies attribute under half of the gap to unresolved V genes and leave the rest unexplained. V and J calls plus clone size are reproduced from that table; the DNA served to infer D and trimming. This sample lists roughly 130,000 clones; 88% were detected once. The ten biggest clones cover 5.8% of the sample.

Points on this clone: Its antigen specificity is not known. The sample holds no much larger clone one base away, and base qualities are not on file.

The label giving this sample's time point can be read as: blood 2 weeks post-SBRT. Read against the paper, the sample's treatment or condition label means: 15 Gy SBRT to primary tumor, nephrectomy 4 weeks later. To follow tumor-enriched clonotypes, peripheral blood was collected serially from radiation-treated patients at baseline and again at 2 weeks and 4 weeks after SBRT. All patients had renal cell carcinoma with clear cell pathology. The QIAamp DNA Blood Mini Kit (Qiagen) was used to prepare genomic DNA for TCR sequencing. The analyses included just those samples that passed every quality control check.

The V and J segments used are TRBV18 and TRBJ2-3; 8 of the junction bases match TRBD1. This receptor was taken from a woman in her 70s with renal cell carcinoma. This sample comprised blood, obtained from a patient whose treatment included radiotherapy and nephrectomy. The base sequence is TGTGCCAGCTCACCATCGTCAGGGGGCGGCACAGATACGCAGTATTTT. This yields the protein CASSPSSGGGTDTQYF.